The following is a T cell receptor (beta chain) sequence with its context. Its target is not known. With 3 bases removed from V and 10 bases from J, the gap between germline ends came to 7 bases. Germline-derived CDR1 and CDR2 are SEHNR and FQNEAQ (reference sequence). The CDR3 length is 11 residues. The sample originates from a study of shared clonotypes between healthy human individuals. Study-wide context: CD4 naive and memory got three plates each, CD8 naive two, CD8 memory one. Study-wide findings and caveats: Naive CD4 clonotypes were shared across several donors at 4.5% to 6.5%.

CD45RO-negative, CCR7-positively selected cells formed the naive CD8 fraction, excluding terminally differentiated effector memory CD45RA+ cells. Authors' processing steps: Junction-only immunoSEQ data arrived without quality scores, meaning filtering differed. Assay: immunoSEQ multiplex PCR; the TCRdb copy retains only in-frame clones and omits some. Clone size and the V and J calls come from that table; the DNA yielded D and trimming. Among 550,000 to 600,000 clones, roughly 98% were seen once, and the ten largest hold 0.3%. The chain joins TRBV7-9 to TRBJ2-1; D gene unclear. The receptor comes from a young man in good health. What was sequenced was naive CD8+ T cells sorted from blood. CDR3 amino acids: CASSFSREQFF. The CDR3 DNA reads TGTGCCAGCAGCTTTTCAAGGGAGCAGTTCTTC.